These T cell receptor beta chains were read from a single sample in a study of cytomegalovirus exposure and HLA in healthy donors. Profiled with immunoSEQ multiplex PCR; TCRdb holds only in-frame clones, not every one. This sample has about 120,000 clones, with around 89% found just once. Sequenced: PBMCs. Receptors were obtained from a woman between 18 and 29 years old in good health and CMV-seropositive. CDR3s include the opening cysteine and the closing phenylalanine or tryptophan. D genes are given only for firm matches. Clone size appears in some rows only: once, few, many, or a class for an expanded clone.

D gene: TRBD1; J gene: TRBJ2-3; clone size: once; V gene: TRBV5-1; CDR3 DNA: TGCGCCAGCAGCTCCAGGGGGACCACAGATACGCAGTATTTT; CDR3 protein: CASSSRGTTDTQYF
D gene: .; J gene: TRBJ1-1; clone size: .; V gene: TRBV19; CDR3 DNA: TGTGCCAGTAGCAAGGAGGGATACACTGAAGCTTTCTTT; CDR3 protein: CASSKEGYTEAFF
D gene: .; J gene: TRBJ1-1; clone size: .; V gene: TRBV29-1; CDR3 DNA: TGCAGCGTTGAAGCACCCGGGAGGGCGGGTCGCACTGAAGCTTTCTTT; CDR3 protein: CSVEAPGRAGRTEAFF
D gene: .; J gene: TRBJ1-3; clone size: .; V gene: TRBV29-1; CDR3 DNA: TGCAGCGTTCGGGCGGGTCTCTCTGGAAACACCATATATTTT; CDR3 protein: CSVRAGLSGNTIYF
D gene: TRBD1; J gene: TRBJ2-1; clone size: .; V gene: TRBV7-9; CDR3 DNA: TGTGCCAGCAGCTTGGGACAGGGACAAGGGAATGAGCAGTTCTTC; CDR3 protein: CASSLGQGQGNEQFF
D gene: .; J gene: TRBJ1-1; clone size: .; V gene: TRBV11-2; CDR3 DNA: TGTGCCAGCAGCTTCCGAGGACTTGAAGCTTTCTTT; CDR3 protein: CASSFRGLEAFF
D gene: .; J gene: TRBJ1-5; clone size: .; V gene: TRBV9; CDR3 DNA: TGTGCCAGCAGCGTAGACGGAGGGGGCAATCAGCCCCAGCATTTT; CDR3 protein: CASSVDGGGNQPQHF
D gene: .; J gene: TRBJ2-7; clone size: .; V gene: TRBV6-5; CDR3 DNA: TGTGCCAGCAGTTACACTAACCCAACCTCAAGGTACGAGCAGTACTTC; CDR3 protein: CASSYTNPTSRYEQYF
D gene: TRBD1; J gene: TRBJ1-1; clone size: .; V gene: TRBV27; CDR3 DNA: TGTGCCAGCAGTCCATTAGCAGGGGGGAACACTGAAGCTTTCTTT; CDR3 protein: CASSPLAGGNTEAFF
D gene: .; J gene: TRBJ1-3; clone size: once; V gene: TRBV6-5; CDR3 DNA: TGTGCCAGCAGAGGAGGGAGCTCTGGAAACACCATATATTTT; CDR3 protein: CASRGGSSGNTIYF
D gene: TRBD1; J gene: TRBJ2-2; clone size: .; V gene: TRBV10-1; CDR3 DNA: TGCGCCAGCAGCCGGGACAGCGCGAACACCGGGGAGCTGTTTTTT; CDR3 protein: CASSRDSANTGELFF
D gene: .; J gene: TRBJ1-2; clone size: .; V gene: TRBV2; CDR3 DNA: TGTGCCAGTCTGACACCACTAGCGCTCGGCTACACCTTC; CDR3 protein: CASLTPLALGYTF
D gene: .; J gene: TRBJ2-6; clone size: .; V gene: TRBV5-4; CDR3 DNA: TGTGCCAGCAGGGGGCCGGGGGGCTATTCCTCTGGGGCCAACGTCCTGACTTTC; CDR3 protein: CASRGPGGYSSGANVLTF
D gene: .; J gene: TRBJ1-6; clone size: few; V gene: TRBV7-8; CDR3 DNA: TGTGCCAGCAGCTTAGTGGACAGTCGAAATTCACCCCTCCACTTT; CDR3 protein: CASSLVDSRNSPLHF
D gene: .; J gene: TRBJ2-2; clone size: .; V gene: TRBV5-4; CDR3 DNA: TGTGCCAGCAGCTTGGTCCACTCCGGGGAGCTGTTTTTT; CDR3 protein: CASSLVHSGELFF
D gene: TRBD2; J gene: TRBJ2-5; clone size: .; V gene: TRBV30; CDR3 DNA: TGTGCCTGGAGTGTACTAGCGGGAGGCCGCCGGGGTGAGACCCAGTACTTC; CDR3 protein: CAWSVLAGGRRGETQYF
D gene: TRBD1; J gene: TRBJ1-4; clone size: .; V gene: TRBV30; CDR3 DNA: TGTGCCTGGAGGTCGAGGGGGCGCAGGCGGGAAAAACTGTTTTTT; CDR3 protein: CAWRSRGRRREKLFF
D gene: TRBD1; J gene: TRBJ2-7; clone size: .; V gene: TRBV10-2; CDR3 DNA: TGCGCCAGCAGGGTCCGGGACAGGGTCCGTCGGCAGTACTTC; CDR3 protein: CASRVRDRVRRQYF
D gene: .; J gene: TRBJ1-5; clone size: once; V gene: TRBV19; CDR3 DNA: TGTGCCAGTAGTGCCGCCACAGTTAGCAATCAGCCCCAGCATTTT; CDR3 protein: CASSAATVSNQPQHF
D gene: .; J gene: TRBJ2-1; clone size: .; V gene: TRBV19; CDR3 DNA: TGTGCCAGTAGTAATTCCCCCCCGGGTGTCTCCTACAATGAGCAGTTCTTC; CDR3 protein: CASSNSPPGVSYNEQFF
D gene: TRBD1; J gene: TRBJ1-2; clone size: .; V gene: TRBV2; CDR3 DNA: TGTGCCAGCAGAGTCAGACAGGGGGCGCCCCTAGTAGGAGATGGCTACACCTTC; CDR3 protein: CASRVRQGAPLVGDGYTF
D gene: .; J gene: TRBJ1-3; clone size: .; V gene: TRBV11-3; CDR3 DNA: TGTGCCAGCAGCCCACCCCCCGGTCGGAGTAGTGGAAACACCATATATTTT; CDR3 protein: CASSPPPGRSSGNTIYF
D gene: .; J gene: TRBJ2-3; clone size: .; V gene: TRBV7-9; CDR3 DNA: TGTGCCAGCAGCTCGCGACAGGCCACCACAGATACGCAGTATTTT; CDR3 protein: CASSSRQATTDTQYF
D gene: TRBD1; J gene: TRBJ1-2; clone size: .; V gene: TRBV6-1; CDR3 DNA: TGTGCCAGCAGTGGAAGACAGGGGGGTGGCTACACCTTC; CDR3 protein: CASSGRQGGGYTF
D gene: .; J gene: TRBJ2-4; clone size: .; V gene: TRBV27; CDR3 DNA: TGTGCCAGCACTCCCAATTCGGTGTTAAAAAACATTCAGTACTTC; CDR3 protein: CASTPNSVLKNIQYF
D gene: TRBD1; J gene: TRBJ2-7; clone size: .; V gene: TRBV15; CDR3 DNA: TGTGCCACCAGCAGAGGACAGGGGGCGGGCTACGAGCAGTACTTC; CDR3 protein: CATSRGQGAGYEQYF
D gene: .; J gene: TRBJ2-6; clone size: .; V gene: TRBV9; CDR3 DNA: TGTGCCAGCAGCCCCGGAGGGGTGAGAGGGGCCAACGTCCTGACTTTC; CDR3 protein: CASSPGGVRGANVLTF
D gene: .; J gene: TRBJ1-4; clone size: .; V gene: TRBV15; CDR3 DNA: TGTGCCACCAGCCCCCGGGTCTCTGAAAAACTGTTTTTT; CDR3 protein: CATSPRVSEKLFF
D gene: .; J gene: TRBJ1-5; clone size: .; V gene: TRBV19; CDR3 DNA: TGTGCCAGTAGTATTTCGGGATATCAGCCCCAGCATTTT; CDR3 protein: CASSISGYQPQHF
D gene: TRBD1; J gene: TRBJ1-2; clone size: once; V gene: TRBV6-6; CDR3 DNA: TGTGCCAGCAGTTACCTGGCGCAGGGGGGTAACTATGGCTACACCTTC; CDR3 protein: CASSYLAQGGNYGYTF
D gene: TRBD1; J gene: TRBJ1-1; clone size: .; V gene: TRBV15; CDR3 DNA: TGTGCCACCAGCAGAGTCGGGCGACAGGGTCGCACTGAAGCTTTCTTT; CDR3 protein: CATSRVGRQGRTEAFF
D gene: .; J gene: TRBJ1-4; clone size: .; V gene: TRBV2; CDR3 DNA: TGTGCCAGCAGTGCCGGGACAAGGGGTGAAAAACTGTTTTTT; CDR3 protein: CASSAGTRGEKLFF